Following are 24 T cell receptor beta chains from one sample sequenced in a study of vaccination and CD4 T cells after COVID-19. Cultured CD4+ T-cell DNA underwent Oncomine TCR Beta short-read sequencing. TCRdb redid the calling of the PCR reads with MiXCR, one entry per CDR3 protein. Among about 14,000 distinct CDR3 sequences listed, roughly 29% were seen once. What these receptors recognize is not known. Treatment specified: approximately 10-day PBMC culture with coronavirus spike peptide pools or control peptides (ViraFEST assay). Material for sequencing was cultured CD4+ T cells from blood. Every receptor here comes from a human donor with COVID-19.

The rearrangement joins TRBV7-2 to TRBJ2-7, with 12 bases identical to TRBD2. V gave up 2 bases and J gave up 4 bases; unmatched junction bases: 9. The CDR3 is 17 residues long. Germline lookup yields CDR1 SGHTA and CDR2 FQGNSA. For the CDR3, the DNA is TGTGCCAGCAGCTTAAGGGCTAGCGGGGGGGCGGGGTACGAGCAGTACTTC. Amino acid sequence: CASSLRASGGAGYEQYF.

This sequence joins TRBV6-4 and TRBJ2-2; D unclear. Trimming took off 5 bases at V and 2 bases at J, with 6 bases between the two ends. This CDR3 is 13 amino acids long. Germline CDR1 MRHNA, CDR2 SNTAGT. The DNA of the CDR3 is TGTGCCAGCAGTACATCTAACACCGGGGAGCTGTTTTTT. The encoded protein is CASSTSNTGELFF.

The CDR3, as DNA: TGTGCCAGCAGCCTCATGACAGAGGGGACTGAAGCTTTCTTT. Its translation: CASSLMTEGTEAFF. The chain uses TRBV11-3 and TRBJ1-1; maybe TRBD1 (5 bases). This CDR3 has 14 residues. Germline V gene lookup returns CDR1 SGHNT and CDR2 YENEEA. Trimming removed 5 bases from V and 5 bases from J, with 15 bases in between.

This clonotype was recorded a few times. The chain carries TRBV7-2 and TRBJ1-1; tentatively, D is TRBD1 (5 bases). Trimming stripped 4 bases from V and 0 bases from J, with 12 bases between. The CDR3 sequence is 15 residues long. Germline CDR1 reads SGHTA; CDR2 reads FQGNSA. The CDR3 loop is CASSSGQSMNTEAFF. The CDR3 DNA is TGTGCCAGCAGCTCGGGGCAATCAATGAACACTGAAGCTTTCTTT.

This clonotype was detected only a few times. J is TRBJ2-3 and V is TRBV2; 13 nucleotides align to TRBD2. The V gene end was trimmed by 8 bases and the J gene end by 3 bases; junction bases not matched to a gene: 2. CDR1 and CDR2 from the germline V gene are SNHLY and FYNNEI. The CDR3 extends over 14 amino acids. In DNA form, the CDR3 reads TGTGCCAGCCAGACTAGCGGGGGGACAGATACGCAGTATTTT. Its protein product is CASQTSGGTDTQYF.

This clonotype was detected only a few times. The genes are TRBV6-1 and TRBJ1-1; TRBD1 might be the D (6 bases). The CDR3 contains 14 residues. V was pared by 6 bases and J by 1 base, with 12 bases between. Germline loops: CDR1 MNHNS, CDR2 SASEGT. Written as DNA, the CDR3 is TGTGCCAGCAGGCTACCGGGACAGAACACTGAAGCTTTCTTT. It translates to CASRLPGQNTEAFF.

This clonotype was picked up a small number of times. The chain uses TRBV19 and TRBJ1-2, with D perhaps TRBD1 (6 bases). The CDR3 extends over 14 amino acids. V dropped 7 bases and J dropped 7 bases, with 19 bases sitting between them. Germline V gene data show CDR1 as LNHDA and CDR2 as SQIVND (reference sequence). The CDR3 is CASTKGGAGSGYTF. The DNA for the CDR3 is TGTGCCAGTACCAAAGGGGGGGCAGGGAGTGGCTACACCTTC.

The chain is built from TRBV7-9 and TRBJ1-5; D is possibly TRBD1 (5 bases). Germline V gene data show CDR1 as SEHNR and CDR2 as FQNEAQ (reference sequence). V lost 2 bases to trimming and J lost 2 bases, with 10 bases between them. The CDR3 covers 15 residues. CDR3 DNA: TGTGCCAGCAGCTTATCAGGGTCGGGCAATCAGCCCCAGCATTTT. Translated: CASSLSGSGNQPQHF.

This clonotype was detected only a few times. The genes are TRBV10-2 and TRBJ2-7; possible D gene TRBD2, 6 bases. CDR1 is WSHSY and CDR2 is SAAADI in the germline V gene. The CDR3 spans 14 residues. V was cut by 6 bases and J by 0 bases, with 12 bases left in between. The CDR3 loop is CASRTRGSSYEQYF. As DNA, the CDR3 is TGCGCCAGCAGGACCCGGGGGAGCTCCTACGAGCAGTACTTC.

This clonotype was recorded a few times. The CDR3: CASRPGGRGGSSKNIQYF. In DNA form, the CDR3 reads TGTGCAAGTCGCCCCGGCGGGCGGGGGGGCAGTTCCAAAAACATTCAGTACTTC. The rearrangement links TRBV12-2 to TRBJ2-4; TRBD2 reflects the table's D call only, with no check against the DNA. TRBV12-2 has pseudogene status. This CDR3 has 18 amino acids.

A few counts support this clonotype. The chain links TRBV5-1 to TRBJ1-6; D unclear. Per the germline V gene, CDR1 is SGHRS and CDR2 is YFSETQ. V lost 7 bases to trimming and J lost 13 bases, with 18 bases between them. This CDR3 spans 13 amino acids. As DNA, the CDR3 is TGCGCCAGCCGGACCCACTTGGGCGGGCCCCTCCACTTT. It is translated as CASRTHLGGPLHF.

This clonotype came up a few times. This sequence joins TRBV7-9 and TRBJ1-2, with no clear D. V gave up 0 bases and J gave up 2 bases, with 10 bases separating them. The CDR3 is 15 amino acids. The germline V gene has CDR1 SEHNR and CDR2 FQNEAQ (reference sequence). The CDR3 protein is CASSLAEIGNYGYTF. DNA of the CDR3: TGTGCCAGCAGCTTAGCGGAAATCGGCAACTATGGCTACACCTTC.

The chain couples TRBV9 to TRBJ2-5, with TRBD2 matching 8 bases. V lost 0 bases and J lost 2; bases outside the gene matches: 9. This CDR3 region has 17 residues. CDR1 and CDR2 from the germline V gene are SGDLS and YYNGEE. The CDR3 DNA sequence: TGTGCCAGCAGCGTAGACCCCAGCGGGGGTCCACAAGAGACCCAGTACTTC. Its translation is CASSVDPSGGPQETQYF.

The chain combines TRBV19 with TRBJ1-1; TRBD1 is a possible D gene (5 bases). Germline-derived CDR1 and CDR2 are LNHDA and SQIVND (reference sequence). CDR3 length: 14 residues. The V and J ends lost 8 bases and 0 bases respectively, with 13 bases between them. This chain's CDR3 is CASLGGSLNTEAFF. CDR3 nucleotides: TGTGCCAGTTTGGGGGGATCGTTGAACACTGAAGCTTTCTTT.

CDR3 in amino acids: CASSHARDRPIGYTF. CDR3 bases: TGTGCCAGCAGCCACGCCCGGGACAGGCCTATTGGCTACACCTTC. The rearrangement links TRBV7-2 to TRBJ1-2, with 8 bases lining up with TRBD1. CDR1 is SGHTA, CDR2 FQGNSA, per germline. Trimming cost V 5 bases and J 7 bases; bases outside gene matches: 12. The CDR3 sequence is 15 residues long.

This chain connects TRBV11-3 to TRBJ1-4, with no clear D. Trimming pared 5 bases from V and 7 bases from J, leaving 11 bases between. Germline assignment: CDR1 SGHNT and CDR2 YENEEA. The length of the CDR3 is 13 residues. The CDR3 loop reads CASSLKFSEKLFF. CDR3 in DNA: TGTGCCAGCAGCCTCAAGTTTAGTGAAAAACTGTTTTTT.

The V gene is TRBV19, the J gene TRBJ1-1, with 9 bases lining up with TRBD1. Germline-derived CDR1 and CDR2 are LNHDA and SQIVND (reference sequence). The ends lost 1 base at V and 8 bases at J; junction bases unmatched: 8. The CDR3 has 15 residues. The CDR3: CASSIGRRDRVEAFF. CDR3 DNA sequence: TGTGCCAGTAGTATAGGCCGAAGGGACAGGGTCGAAGCTTTCTTT. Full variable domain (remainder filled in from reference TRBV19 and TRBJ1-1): DGGITQSPKYLFRKEGQNVTLSCEQNLNHDAMYWYRQDPGQGLRLIYYSQIVNDFQKGDIAEGYSVSREKKESFPLTVTSAQKNPTAFYLCASSIGRRDRVEAFFGQGTRLTVV.

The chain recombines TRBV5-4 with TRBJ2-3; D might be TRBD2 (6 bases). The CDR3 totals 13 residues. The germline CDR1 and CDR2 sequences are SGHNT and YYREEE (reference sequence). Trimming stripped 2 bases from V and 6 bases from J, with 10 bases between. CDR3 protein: CASSFGGEDTQYF. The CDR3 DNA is TGTGCCAGCAGCTTTGGCGGGGAGGATACGCAGTATTTT.

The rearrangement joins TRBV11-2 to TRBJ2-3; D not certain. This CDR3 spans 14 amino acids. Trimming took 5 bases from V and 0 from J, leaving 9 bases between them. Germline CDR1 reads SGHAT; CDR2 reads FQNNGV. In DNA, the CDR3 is TGTGCCAGCAGCCCTTCTAGGAGCACAGATACGCAGTATTTT. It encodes CASSPSRSTDTQYF.

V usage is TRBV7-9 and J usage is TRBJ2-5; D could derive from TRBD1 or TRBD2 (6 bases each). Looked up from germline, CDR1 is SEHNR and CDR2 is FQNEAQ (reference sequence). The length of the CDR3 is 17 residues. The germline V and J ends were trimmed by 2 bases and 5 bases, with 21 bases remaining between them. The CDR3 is CASSLSGTGTRRETQYF. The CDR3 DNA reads TGTGCCAGCAGCTTATCCGGCACAGGGACTCGACGGGAGACCCAGTACTTC. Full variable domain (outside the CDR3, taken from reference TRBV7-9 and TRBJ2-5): DTGVSQNPRHKITKRGQNVTFRCDPISEHNRLYWYRQTLGQGPEFLTYFQNEAQLEKSRLLSDRFSAERPKGSFSTLEIQRTEQGDSAMYLCASSLSGTGTRRETQYFGPGTRLLVL.

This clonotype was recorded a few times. The CDR3 DNA follows: TGTGCCAGCAGTGGACAGGGTCGGAACACCGGGGAGCTGTTTTTT. It is translated as CASSGQGRNTGELFF. V gene TRBV2 combines with J gene TRBJ2-2; 7 positions agree with TRBD1. The CDR3 has 15 amino acids. The trim removed 4 bases at V and 1 base at J, leaving 3 bases unmatched. Germline CDR1 SNHLY, CDR2 FYNNEI. The entire variable domain, with the rest obtained from reference TRBV2 and TRBJ2-2, is as follows: EPEVTQTPSHQVTQMGQEVILRCVPISNHLYFYWYRQILGQKVEFLVSFYNNEISEKSEIFDDQFSVERPDGSNFTLKIRSTKLEDSAMYFCASSGQGRNTGELFFGEGSRLTVL.

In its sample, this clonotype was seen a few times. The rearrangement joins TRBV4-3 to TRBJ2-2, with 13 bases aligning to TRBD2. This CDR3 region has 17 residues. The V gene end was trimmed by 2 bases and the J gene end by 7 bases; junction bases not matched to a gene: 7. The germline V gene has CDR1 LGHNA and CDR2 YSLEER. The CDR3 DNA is TGCGCCAGCAGCCAACAGGGACTAGCGGGGATACTCGGGGAGCTGTTTTTT. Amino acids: CASSQQGLAGILGELFF.

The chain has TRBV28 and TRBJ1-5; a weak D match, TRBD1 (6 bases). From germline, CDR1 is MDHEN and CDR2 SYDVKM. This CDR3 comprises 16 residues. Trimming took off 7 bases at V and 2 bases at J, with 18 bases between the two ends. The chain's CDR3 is CASKAVGGLRNQPQHF. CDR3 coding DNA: TGTGCCAGCAAGGCGGTGGGGGGCCTGCGCAATCAGCCCCAGCATTTT.

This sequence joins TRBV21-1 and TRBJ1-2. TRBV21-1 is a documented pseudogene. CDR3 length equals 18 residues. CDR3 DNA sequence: TGTGCCAGCAGCGACAAACAATTCCTGCGTTGGATACGCTATGGCTACACCTTC. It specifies CASSDKQFLRWIRYGYTF.